This TCR beta chain comes out of a study of vaccination and CD4 T cells after COVID-19. Across the study: As control conditions, cultures were given either a CEFX pool serving as positive control, an HIV-1 Nef pool, or no peptide at all.

This CDR3 spans 14 amino acids. From germline, CDR1 is SGHAT and CDR2 FQNNGV. V gave up 5 bases and J gave up 10 bases, with 19 bases separating them. This clonotype is a singleton in its sample. Its antigen remains unknown. Oncomine TCR Beta short-read sequencing was applied to DNA from cultured CD4+ T cells. TCRdb used MiXCR to reprocess the PCR reads, holding one entry per CDR3 protein. The table has some 7,000 distinct CDR3 sequences, 35% seen once. Study-level points and caveats: With convalescent patients, a median around 86% of reactive clones emerged solely after vaccination.

The sample's treatment: approximately nine-day PBMC culture with coronavirus spike peptide pools or control peptides (ViraFEST assay). Samples of CD4+ T cells were obtained from the unexposed donor before the COVID-19 pandemic (2011-2018). Each well held 2 million to 2.5 million PBMCs in IL-2 (about 10 IU/ml) medium with roughly 9.2 ug/ml peptide pools. The receptor comes from a human donor in good health. Source material: CD4+ T cells from blood, cultured in vitro. This sequence joins TRBV11-2 and TRBJ2-3, with D possibly TRBD2 on 6 matching bases. The CDR3 protein is CASSPSAVPEAQYF. CDR3 nucleotides: TGTGCCAGCAGCCCTAGCGCGGTCCCAGAGGCGCAGTATTTT.